Listed here are 5 T cell receptor beta chains from one sample, sequenced in a study of patients and donors after allogeneic stem cell transplantation. One entry per CDR3 protein, called by TCRdb with MiXCR from the RT-PCR reads. The data contain 160,000 or so distinct CDR3 sequences, 24% of them singletons. Input material: blood, either unsorted or a sorted T cell fraction (not recorded which). The receptors come from a human donor who was either an allogeneic HSCT recipient or a stem cell or donor lymphocyte infusion donor (not recorded which). It is not recorded whose cells these are; they may come from a transplant donor.

This rearrangement joins TRBV20-1 to TRBJ1-1; TRBD1 agrees at 9 bases. Germline V gene data show CDR1 as DFQATT and CDR2 as SNEGSKA (reference sequence). Germline trimming cut 0 bases from V and 4 bases from J; bases unmatched to any gene: 9. This CDR3 comprises 16 residues. The chain's CDR3 is CSARDPRTGVGTEAFF. The CDR3 DNA sequence: TGCAGTGCTAGAGATCCTCGGACAGGGGTTGGCACTGAAGCTTTCTTT.

The CDR3 DNA reads as TGTGCCAGCAGAAGAGCGGGACCTGGAAATGAGCAGTTCTTC. Encoded protein: CASRRAGPGNEQFF. The J gene is TRBJ2-1, the V gene TRBV27; TRBD2 matches at 7 bases. This CDR3 has 14 residues. The germline CDR1 and CDR2 sequences are MNHEY and SMNVEV (reference sequence). Unmatched junction bases numbered 9, after V lost 6 bases and J lost 7 bases.

This clonotype was observed a handful of times. The chain couples TRBV20-1 to TRBJ2-7, with TRBD2 matching 11 bases. The length of the CDR3 is 15 residues. Unmatched junction bases numbered 12, after V lost 6 bases and J lost 5 bases. Per the germline V gene, CDR1 is DFQATT and CDR2 is SNEGSKA (reference sequence). CDR3 sequence: CSARRTSGRTHEQYF. CDR3 coding DNA: TGCAGTGCCCGCCGGACTAGCGGGCGAACCCACGAGCAGTACTTC.

This clonotype was counted ten times or more. The CDR3 loop is CSVKREKLFF. The CDR3, as DNA: TGCAGTGTTAAGAGGGAAAAACTGTTTTTT. The chain employs TRBV20-1 and TRBJ1-4, with D hard to call. From germline, CDR1 is DFQATT and CDR2 SNEGSKA (reference sequence). V was cut by 7 bases and J by 8 bases, with 8 bases left in between. The CDR3 length is 10 residues.

V gene TRBV12-3 or TRBV12-4 combines with J gene TRBJ2-1; 7 nucleotides line up with TRBD1. The CDR3 extends over 13 amino acids. Unmatched junction bases numbered 8, after V lost 1 base and J lost 14 bases. The CDR3 sequence is CASSLVPRQGEFF. CDR3 bases: TGTGCCAGCAGTTTAGTCCCACGGCAGGGGGAGTTCTTC.